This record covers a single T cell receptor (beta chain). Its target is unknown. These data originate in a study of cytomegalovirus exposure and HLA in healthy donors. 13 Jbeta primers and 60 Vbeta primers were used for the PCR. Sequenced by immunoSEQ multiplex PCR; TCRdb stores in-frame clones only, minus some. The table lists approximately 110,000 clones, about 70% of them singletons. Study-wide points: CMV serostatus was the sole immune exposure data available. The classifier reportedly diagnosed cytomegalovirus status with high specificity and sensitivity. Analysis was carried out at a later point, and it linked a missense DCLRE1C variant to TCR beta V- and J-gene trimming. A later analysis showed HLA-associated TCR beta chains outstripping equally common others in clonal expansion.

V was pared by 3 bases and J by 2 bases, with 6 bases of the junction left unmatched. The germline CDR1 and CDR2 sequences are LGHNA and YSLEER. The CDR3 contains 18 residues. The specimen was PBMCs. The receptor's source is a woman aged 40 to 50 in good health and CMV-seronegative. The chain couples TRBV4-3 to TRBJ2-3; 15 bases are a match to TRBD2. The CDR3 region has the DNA TGCGCCAGCAGCCAGCGGACTAGCGGGGGGGCCTTCACAGATACGCAGTATTTT. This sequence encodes CASSQRTSGGAFTDTQYF.